This T cell receptor (beta chain) was retrieved from a study of T cell responses to AZD1222 COVID-19 vaccine. The overall study: Recipients boosted at about 4 weeks or about 12 weeks are pooled.

Clones were read by immunoSEQ multiplex PCR, and TCRdb kept only the in-frame ones, dropping some. The table has fewer than 200,000 clones, about nine tenths seen once; the top ten hold about 6%. In germline, CDR1 is WNHNN, CDR2 SYGVQD (reference sequence). The CDR3 has 14 residues. Losses at the gene ends were 8 bases for V and 3 bases for J; bases not matched to a gene: 6. Study observations and caveats: Donors skewed white British and female; clonal diversity was possibly underestimated. Seropositive at baseline were only 5 or 6 AZD1222 recipients.

On this clone: Its specificity is unknown.

The chain couples TRBV10-1 to TRBJ2-2, with 7 positions matching TRBD1. Sample: peripheral blood, taken on day 0 of AZD1222 vaccination. The TCR comes from an adult in good health. For the CDR3, the DNA is TGCGCCAGCCGCCGGGACAGAGACACCGGGGAGCTGTTTTTT. It is translated as CASRRDRDTGELFF.